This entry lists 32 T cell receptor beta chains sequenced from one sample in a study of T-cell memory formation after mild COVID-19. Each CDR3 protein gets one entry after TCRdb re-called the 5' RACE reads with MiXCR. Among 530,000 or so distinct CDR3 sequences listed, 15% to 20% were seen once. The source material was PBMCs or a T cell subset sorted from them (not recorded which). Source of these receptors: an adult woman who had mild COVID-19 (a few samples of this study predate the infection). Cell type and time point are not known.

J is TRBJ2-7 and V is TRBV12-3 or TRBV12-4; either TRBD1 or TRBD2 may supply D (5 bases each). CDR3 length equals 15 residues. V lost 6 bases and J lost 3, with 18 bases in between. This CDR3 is CASSQRGTLGYEQYF. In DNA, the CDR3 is TGTGCCAGCAGCCAGAGAGGGACCCTTGGCTACGAGCAGTACTTC.

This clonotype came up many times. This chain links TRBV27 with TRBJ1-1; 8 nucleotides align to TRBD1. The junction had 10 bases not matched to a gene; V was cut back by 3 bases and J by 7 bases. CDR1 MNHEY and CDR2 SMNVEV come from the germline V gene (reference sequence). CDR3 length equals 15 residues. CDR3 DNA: TGTGCCAGCAGTTTGCAGGGGGCCCTGAAGAGTGAAGCTTTCTTT. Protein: CASSLQGALKSEAFF.

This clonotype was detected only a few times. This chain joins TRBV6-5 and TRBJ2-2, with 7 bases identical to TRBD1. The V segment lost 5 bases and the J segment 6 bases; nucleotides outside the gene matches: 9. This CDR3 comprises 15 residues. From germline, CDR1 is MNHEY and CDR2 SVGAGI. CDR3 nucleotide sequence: TGTGCCAGCAGTCCGGACAGGTCCCTCGCCGGGGAGCTGTTTTTT. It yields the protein CASSPDRSLAGELFF.

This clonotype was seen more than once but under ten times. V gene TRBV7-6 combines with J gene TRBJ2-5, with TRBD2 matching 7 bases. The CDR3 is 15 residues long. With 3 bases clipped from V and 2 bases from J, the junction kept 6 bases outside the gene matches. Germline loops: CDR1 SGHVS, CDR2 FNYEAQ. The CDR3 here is CASSFSGSGQETQYF. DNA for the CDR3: TGTGCCAGCAGCTTTAGCGGGTCGGGGCAAGAGACCCAGTACTTC.

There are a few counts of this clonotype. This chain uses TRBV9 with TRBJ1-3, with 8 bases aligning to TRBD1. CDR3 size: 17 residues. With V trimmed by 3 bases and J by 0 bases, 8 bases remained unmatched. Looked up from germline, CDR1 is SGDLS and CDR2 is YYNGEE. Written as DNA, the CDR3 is TGTGCCAGCAGCGGGGGACAGGAATATGACTCTGGAAACACCATATATTTT. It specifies CASSGGQEYDSGNTIYF.

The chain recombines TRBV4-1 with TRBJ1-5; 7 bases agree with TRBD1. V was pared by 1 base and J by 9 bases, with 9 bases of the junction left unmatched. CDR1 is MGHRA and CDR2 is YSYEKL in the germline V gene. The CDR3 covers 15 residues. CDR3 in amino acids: CASSQAPGQDWPQHF. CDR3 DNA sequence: TGCGCCAGCAGCCAAGCCCCCGGACAGGACTGGCCCCAGCATTTT.

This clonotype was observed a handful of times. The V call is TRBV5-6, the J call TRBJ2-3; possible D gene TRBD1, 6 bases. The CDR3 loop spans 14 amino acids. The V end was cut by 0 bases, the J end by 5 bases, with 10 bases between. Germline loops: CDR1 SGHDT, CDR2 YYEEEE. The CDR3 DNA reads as TGTGCCAGCAGCTTGGCCAGGGGTGGAGATACGCAGTATTTT. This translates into CASSLARGGDTQYF. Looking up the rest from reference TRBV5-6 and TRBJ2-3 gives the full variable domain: DAGVTQSPTHLIKTRGQQVTLRCSPKSGHDTVSWYQQALGQGPQFIFQYYEEEERQRGNFPDRFSGHQFPNYSSELNVNALLLGDSALYLCASSLARGGDTQYFGPGTRLTVL.

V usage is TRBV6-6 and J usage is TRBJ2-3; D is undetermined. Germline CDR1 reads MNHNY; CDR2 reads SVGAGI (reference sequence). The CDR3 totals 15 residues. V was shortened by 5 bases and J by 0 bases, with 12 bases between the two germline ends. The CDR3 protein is CASSNLSPSTDTQYF. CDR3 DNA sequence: TGTGCCAGCAGTAATTTGTCCCCTAGCACAGATACGCAGTATTTT.

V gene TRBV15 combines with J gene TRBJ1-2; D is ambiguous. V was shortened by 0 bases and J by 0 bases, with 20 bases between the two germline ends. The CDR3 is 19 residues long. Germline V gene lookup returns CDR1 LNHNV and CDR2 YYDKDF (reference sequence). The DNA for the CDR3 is TGTGCCACCAGCAGAGATCCACGGCTCGGTTGGGGAGCTAACTATGGCTACACCTTC. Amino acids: CATSRDPRLGWGANYGYTF.

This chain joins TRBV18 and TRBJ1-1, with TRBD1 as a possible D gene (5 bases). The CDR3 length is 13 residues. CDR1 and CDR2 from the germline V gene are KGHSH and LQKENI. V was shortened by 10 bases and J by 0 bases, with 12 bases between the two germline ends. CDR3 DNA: TGTGCCACACTCAAGGGACTGAACACTGAAGCTTTCTTT. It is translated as CATLKGLNTEAFF.

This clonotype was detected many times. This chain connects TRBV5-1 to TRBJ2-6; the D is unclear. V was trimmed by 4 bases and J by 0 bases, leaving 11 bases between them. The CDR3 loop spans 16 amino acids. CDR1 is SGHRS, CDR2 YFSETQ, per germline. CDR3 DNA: TGCGCCAGCAGCCCCGGGTCCACCTCTGGGGCCAACGTCCTGACTTTC. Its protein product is CASSPGSTSGANVLTF.

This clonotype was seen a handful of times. Written as DNA, the CDR3 is TGTGCCAGCAGCCAAGACAACGAGGGAAAACTGTTTTTT. This translates into CASSQDNEGKLFF. The chain couples TRBV3-1 to TRBJ1-4; D remains ambiguous. The V and J ends lost 0 bases and 10 bases respectively, with 9 bases between them. The CDR3 runs to 13 residues. The germline V gene encodes CDR1 LGHDT and CDR2 YNNKEL (reference sequence).

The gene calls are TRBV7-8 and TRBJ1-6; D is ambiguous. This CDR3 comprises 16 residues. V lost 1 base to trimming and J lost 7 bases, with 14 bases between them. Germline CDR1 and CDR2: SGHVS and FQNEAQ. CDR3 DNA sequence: TGTGCCAGCAGCTTAGAAGGCGTGGGCCCGAATTCACCCCTCCACTTT. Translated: CASSLEGVGPNSPLHF.

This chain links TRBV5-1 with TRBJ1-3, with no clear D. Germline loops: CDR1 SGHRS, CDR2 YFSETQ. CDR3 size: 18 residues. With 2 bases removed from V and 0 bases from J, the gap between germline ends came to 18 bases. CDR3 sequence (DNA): TGCGCCAGCAGCTTCGGTCCTTCCCTGGGTAGCTCTGGAAACACCATATATTTT. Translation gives CASSFGPSLGSSGNTIYF.

The CDR3: CATSPARGYELYNEQFF. In DNA form, the CDR3 reads TGTGCCACCAGTCCCGCCAGGGGATACGAGCTCTACAATGAGCAGTTCTTC. The rearrangement uses TRBV24-1 and TRBJ2-1, with D possibly matching TRBD1 (6 bases). The germline V gene has CDR1 KGHDR and CDR2 SFDVKD. Trimming pared 6 bases from V and 3 bases from J, leaving 20 bases between. CDR3 size: 17 residues.

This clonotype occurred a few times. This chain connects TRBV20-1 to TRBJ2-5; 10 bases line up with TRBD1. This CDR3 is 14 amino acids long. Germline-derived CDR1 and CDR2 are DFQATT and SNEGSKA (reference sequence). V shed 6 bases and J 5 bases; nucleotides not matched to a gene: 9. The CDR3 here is CSAGDRGLIETQYF. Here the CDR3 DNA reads TGCAGTGCCGGTGACAGGGGGCTTATCGAGACCCAGTACTTC.

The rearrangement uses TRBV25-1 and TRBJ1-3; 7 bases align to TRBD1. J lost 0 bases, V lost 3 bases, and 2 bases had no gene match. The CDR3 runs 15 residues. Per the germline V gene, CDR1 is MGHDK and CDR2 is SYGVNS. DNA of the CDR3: TGTGCCAGCAGTGAGACAGGGACCTCTGGAAACACCATATATTTT. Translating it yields CASSETGTSGNTIYF.

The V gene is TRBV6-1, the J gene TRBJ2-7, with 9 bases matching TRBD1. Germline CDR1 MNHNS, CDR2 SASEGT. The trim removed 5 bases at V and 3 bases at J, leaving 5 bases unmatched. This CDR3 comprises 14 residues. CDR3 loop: CASSLQGAGYEQYF. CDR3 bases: TGTGCCAGCAGTCTACAGGGGGCCGGCTACGAGCAGTACTTC.

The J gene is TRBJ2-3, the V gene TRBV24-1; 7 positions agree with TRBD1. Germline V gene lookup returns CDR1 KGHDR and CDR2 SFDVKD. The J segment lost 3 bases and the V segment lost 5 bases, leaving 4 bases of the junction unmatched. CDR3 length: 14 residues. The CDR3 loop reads CATSAGGSTDTQYF. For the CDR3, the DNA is TGTGCCACCAGTGCAGGGGGTTCGACAGATACGCAGTATTTT.

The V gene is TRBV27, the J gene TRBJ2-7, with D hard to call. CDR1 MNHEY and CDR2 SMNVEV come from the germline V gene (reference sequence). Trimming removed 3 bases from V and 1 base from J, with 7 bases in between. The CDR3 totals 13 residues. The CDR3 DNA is TGTGCCAGCAGTTTTGGTTGGTCCTACGAGCAGTACTTC. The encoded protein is CASSFGWSYEQYF.

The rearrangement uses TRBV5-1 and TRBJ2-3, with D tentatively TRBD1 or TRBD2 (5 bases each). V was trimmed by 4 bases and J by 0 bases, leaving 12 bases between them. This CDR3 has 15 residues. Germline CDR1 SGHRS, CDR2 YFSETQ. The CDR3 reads CASSLSGPSTDTQYF. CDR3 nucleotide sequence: TGCGCCAGCAGCCTCTCGGGGCCTAGCACAGATACGCAGTATTTT. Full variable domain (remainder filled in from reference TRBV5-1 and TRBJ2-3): KAGVTQTPRYLIKTRGQQVTLSCSPISGHRSVSWYQQTPGQGLQFLFEYFSETQRNKGNFPGRFSGRQFSNSRSEMNVSTLELGDSALYLCASSLSGPSTDTQYFGPGTRLTVL.

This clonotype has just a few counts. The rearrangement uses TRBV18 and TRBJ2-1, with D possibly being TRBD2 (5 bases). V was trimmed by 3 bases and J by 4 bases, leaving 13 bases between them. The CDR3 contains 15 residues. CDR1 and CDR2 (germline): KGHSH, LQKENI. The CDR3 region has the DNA TGTGCCAGCTCACCGGCTAGCTCCATATACAATGAGCAGTTCTTC. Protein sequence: CASSPASSIYNEQFF.

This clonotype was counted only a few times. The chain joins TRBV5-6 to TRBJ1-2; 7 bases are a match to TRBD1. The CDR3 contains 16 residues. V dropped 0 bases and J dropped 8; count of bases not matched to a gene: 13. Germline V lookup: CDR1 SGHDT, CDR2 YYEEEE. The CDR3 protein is CASSLGSVDRENGYTF. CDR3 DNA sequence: TGTGCCAGCAGCTTGGGCTCCGTAGACAGGGAGAACGGCTACACCTTC.

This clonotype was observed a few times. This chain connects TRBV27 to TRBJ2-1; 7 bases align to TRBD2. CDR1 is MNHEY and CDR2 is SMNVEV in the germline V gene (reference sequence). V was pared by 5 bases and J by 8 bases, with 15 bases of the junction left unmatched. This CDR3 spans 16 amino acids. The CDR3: CASSASPSGGIHEQFF. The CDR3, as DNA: TGTGCCAGCAGTGCATCTCCTAGCGGTGGTATCCATGAGCAGTTCTTC.

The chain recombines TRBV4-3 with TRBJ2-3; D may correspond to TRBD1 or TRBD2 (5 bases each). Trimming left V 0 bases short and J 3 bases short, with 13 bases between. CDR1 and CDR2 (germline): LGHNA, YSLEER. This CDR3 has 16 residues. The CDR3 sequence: CASSQDRGWGTDTQYF. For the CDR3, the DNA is TGCGCCAGCAGCCAAGATCGGGGATGGGGGACAGATACGCAGTATTTT.

CDR3 protein: CASSPGNDLRSYEQYF. CDR3 bases: TGTGCCAGCAGCCCGGGGAACGACCTAAGGTCCTACGAGCAGTACTTC. This chain connects TRBV7-9 to TRBJ2-7, with D maybe TRBD2 (5 bases). Germline V lookup: CDR1 SEHNR, CDR2 FQNEAQ (reference sequence). Trimming cost V 5 bases and J 1 base, with 18 bases left between them. This CDR3 has 16 residues. The whole variable domain, filled in from reference TRBV7-9 and TRBJ2-7, reads DTGVSQNPRHKITKRGQNVTFRCDPISEHNRLYWYRQTLGQGPEFLTYFQNEAQLEKSRLLSDRFSAERPKGSFSTLEIQRTEQGDSAMYLCASSPGNDLRSYEQYFGPGTRLTVT.

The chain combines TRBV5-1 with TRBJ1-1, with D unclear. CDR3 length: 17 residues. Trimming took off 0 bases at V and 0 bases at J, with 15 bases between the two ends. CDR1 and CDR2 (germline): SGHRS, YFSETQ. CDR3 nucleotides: TGCGCCAGCAGCTTGGAATTGGTCGCAGGTTTGAACACTGAAGCTTTCTTT. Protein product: CASSLELVAGLNTEAFF.

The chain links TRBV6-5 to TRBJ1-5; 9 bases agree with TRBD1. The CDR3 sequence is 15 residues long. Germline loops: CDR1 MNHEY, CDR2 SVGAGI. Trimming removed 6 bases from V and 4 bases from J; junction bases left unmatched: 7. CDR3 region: CASSPGTGKNQPQHF. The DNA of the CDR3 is TGTGCCAGCAGCCCCGGGACAGGGAAAAATCAGCCCCAGCATTTT.

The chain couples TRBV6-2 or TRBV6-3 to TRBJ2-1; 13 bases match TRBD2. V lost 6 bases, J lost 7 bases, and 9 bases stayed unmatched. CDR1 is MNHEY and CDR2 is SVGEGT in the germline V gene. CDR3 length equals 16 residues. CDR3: CASSVLLAGGANEQFF. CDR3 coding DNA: TGTGCCAGCAGCGTACTACTAGCGGGAGGGGCTAATGAGCAGTTCTTC.

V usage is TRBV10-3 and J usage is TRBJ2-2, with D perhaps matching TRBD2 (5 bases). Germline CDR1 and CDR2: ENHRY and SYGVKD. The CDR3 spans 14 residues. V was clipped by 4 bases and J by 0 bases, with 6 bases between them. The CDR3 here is CAISAGTNTGELFF. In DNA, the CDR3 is TGTGCCATCAGTGCGGGAACGAACACCGGGGAGCTGTTTTTT.

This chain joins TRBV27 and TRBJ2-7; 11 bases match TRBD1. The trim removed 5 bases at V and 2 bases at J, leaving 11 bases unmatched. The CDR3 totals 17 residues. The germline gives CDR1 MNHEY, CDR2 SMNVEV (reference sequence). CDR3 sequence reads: CASSTFLEGQGAYEQYF. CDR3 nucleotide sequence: TGTGCCAGCAGTACTTTTTTGGAGGGACAGGGGGCCTACGAGCAGTACTTC.

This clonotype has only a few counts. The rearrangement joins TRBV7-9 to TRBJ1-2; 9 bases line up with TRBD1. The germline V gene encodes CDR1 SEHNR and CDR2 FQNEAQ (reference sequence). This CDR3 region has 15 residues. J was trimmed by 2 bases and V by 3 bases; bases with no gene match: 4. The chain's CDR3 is CASSFGQGWNYGYTF. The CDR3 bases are TGTGCCAGCAGCTTCGGACAGGGGTGGAACTATGGCTACACCTTC.